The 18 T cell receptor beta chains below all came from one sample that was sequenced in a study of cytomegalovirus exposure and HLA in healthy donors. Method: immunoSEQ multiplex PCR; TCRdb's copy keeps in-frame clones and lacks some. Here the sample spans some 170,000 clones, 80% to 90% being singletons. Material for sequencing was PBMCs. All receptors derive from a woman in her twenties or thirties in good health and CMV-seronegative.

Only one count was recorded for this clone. In nucleotides, the CDR3 is TGTGCCACCAGCGCCAGTGCACTCTACGAGCAGTACTTC. Translation: CATSASALYEQYF. The chain recombines TRBV15 with TRBJ2-7, with D unclear. This CDR3 has 13 residues. In germline, CDR1 is LNHNV, CDR2 YYDKDF (reference sequence). Trimming removed 5 bases at V and 3 bases at J, with 11 bases between.

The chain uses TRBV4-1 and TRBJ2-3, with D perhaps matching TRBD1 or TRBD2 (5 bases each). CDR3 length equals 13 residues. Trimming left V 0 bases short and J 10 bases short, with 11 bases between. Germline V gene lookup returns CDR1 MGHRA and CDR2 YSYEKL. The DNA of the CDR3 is TGCGCCAGCAGCCAAGAGGTAGTGGGGGCGCAGTATTTT. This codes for CASSQEVVGAQYF.

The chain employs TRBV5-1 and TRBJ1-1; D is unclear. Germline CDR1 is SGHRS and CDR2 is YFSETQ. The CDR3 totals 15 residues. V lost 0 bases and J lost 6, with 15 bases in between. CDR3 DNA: TGCGCCAGCAGCTTGGCGCAGGCTGGGGTCTCTGAAGCTTTCTTT. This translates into CASSLAQAGVSEAFF.

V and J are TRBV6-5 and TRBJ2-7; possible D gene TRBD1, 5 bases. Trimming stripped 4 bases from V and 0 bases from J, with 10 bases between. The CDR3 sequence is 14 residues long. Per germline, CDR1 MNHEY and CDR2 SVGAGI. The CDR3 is CASSLGLSSYEQYF. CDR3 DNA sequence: TGTGCCAGCAGTTTGGGGCTGAGCTCCTACGAGCAGTACTTC.

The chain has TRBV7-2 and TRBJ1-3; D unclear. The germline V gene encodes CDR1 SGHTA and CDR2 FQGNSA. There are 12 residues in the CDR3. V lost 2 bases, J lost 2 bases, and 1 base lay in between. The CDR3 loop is CASSLPGNTIYF. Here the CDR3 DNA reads TGTGCCAGCAGCTTACCTGGAAACACCATATATTTT.

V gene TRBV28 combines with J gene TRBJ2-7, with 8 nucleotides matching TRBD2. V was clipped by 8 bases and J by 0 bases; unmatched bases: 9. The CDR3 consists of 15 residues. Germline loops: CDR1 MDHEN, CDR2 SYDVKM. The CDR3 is CASVASLAGSYEQYF. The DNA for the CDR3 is TGTGCCAGCGTAGCTTCTCTAGCGGGCTCCTACGAGCAGTACTTC.

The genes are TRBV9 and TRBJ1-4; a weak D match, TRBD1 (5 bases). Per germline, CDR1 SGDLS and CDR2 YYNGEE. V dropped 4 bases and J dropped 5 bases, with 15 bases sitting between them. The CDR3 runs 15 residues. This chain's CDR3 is CASSSWDGPNEKLFF. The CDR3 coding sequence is TGTGCCAGCAGCTCCTGGGACGGCCCCAATGAAAAACTGTTTTTT.

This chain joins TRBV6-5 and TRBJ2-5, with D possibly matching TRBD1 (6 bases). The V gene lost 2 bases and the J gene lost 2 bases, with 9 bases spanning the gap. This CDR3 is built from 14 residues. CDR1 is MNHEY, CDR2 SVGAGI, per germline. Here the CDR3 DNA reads TGTGCCAGCAGTTACCAGGGGTATCAAGAGACCCAGTACTTC. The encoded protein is CASSYQGYQETQYF.

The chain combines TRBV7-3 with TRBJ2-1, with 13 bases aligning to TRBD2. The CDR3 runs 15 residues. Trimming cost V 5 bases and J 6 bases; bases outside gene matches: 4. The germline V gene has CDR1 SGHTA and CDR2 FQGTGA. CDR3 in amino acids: CASSPTSGGANEQFF. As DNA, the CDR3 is TGTGCCAGCAGCCCAACTAGCGGGGGGGCCAATGAGCAGTTCTTC.

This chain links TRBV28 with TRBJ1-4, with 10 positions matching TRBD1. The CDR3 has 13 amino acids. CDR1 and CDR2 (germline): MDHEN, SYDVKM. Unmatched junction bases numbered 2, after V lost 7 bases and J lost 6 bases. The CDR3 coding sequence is TGTGCCAGCATTGACAGGGGGCATGAAAAACTGTTTTTT. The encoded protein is CASIDRGHEKLFF. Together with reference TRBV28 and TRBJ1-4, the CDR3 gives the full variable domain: DVKVTQSSRYLVKRTGEKVFLECVQDMDHENMFWYRQDPGLGLRLIYFSYDVKMKEKGDIPEGYSVSREKKERFSLILESASTNQTSMYLCASIDRGHEKLFFGSGTQLSVL.

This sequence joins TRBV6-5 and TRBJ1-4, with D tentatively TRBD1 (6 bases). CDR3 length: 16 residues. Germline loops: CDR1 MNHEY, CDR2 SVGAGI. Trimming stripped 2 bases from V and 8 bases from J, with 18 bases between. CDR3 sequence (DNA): TGTGCCAGCAGTTACAAACCCTTACGAGGGACAGAAAAACTGTTTTTT. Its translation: CASSYKPLRGTEKLFF.

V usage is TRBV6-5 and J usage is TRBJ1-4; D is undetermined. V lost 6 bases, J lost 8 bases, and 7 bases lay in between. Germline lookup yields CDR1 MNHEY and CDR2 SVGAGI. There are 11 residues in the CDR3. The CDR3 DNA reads TGTGCCAGCAGAAATCAGGAAAAACTGTTTTTT. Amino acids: CASRNQEKLFF.

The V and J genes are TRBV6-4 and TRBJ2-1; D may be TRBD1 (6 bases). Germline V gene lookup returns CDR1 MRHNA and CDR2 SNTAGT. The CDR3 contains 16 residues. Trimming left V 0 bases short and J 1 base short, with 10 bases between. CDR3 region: CASSDSKQGSYNEQFF. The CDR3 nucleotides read TGTGCCAGCAGTGACTCGAAACAGGGTTCCTACAATGAGCAGTTCTTC.

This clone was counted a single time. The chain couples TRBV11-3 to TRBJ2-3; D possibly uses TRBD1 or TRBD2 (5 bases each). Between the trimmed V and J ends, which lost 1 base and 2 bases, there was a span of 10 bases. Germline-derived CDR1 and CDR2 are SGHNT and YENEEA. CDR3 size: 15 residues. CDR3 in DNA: TGTGCCAGCAGCTTAGGAGGGGCCCCCACAGATACGCAGTATTTT. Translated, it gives CASSLGGAPTDTQYF.

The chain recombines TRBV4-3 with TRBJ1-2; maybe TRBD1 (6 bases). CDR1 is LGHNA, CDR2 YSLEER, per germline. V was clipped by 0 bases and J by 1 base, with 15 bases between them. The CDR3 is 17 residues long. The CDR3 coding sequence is TGCGCCAGCAGCCAAGATCGCCAGGGGCCGGATAACTATGGCTACACCTTC. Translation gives CASSQDRQGPDNYGYTF.

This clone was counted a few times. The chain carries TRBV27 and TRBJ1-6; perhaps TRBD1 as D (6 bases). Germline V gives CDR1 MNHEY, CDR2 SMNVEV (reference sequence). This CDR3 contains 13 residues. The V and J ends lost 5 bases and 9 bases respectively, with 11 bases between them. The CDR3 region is CASSRLGGSPLHF. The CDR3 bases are TGTGCCAGCAGTCGCCTAGGGGGTTCACCCCTCCACTTT.

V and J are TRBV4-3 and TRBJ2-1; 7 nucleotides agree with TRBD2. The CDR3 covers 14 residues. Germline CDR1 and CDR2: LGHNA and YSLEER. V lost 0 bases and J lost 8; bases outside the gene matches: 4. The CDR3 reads CASSQDGSGDEQFF. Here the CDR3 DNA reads TGCGCCAGCAGCCAAGATGGGAGCGGGGATGAGCAGTTCTTC.

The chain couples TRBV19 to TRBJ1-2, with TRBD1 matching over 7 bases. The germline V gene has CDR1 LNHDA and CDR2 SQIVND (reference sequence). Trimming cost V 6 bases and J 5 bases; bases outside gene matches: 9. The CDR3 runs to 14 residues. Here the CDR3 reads CASSPWTGLYGYTF. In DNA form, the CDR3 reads TGTGCCAGTAGCCCTTGGACAGGCTTATATGGCTACACCTTC.